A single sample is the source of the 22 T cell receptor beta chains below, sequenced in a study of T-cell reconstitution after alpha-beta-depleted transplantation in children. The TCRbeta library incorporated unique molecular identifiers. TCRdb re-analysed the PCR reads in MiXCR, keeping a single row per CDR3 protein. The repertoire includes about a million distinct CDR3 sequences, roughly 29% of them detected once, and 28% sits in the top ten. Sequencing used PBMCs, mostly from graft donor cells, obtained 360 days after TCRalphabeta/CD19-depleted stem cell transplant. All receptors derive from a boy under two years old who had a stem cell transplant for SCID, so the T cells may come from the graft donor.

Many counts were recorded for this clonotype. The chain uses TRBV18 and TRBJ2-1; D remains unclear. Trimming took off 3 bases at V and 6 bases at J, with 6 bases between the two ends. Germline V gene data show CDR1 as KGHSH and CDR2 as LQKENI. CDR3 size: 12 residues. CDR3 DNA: TGTGCCAGCTCACCTCTGGGCAATGAGCAGTTCTTC. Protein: CASSPLGNEQFF.

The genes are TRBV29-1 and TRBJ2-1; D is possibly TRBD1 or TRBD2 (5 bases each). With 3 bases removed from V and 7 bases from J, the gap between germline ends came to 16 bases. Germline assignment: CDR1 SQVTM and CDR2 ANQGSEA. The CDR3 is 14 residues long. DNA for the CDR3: TGCAGCGTTGACATAGGGGTTAGCGTTAATGAGCAGTTCTTC. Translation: CSVDIGVSVNEQFF.

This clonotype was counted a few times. The CDR3 sequence: CASSLFRVGLATGELFF. CDR3 DNA sequence: TGTGCCAGCAGTTTATTTAGGGTGGGACTAGCCACCGGGGAGCTGTTTTTT. The chain employs TRBV27 and TRBJ2-2; the match to TRBD2 covers 9 bases. The CDR3 contains 17 residues. V shed 1 base and J 4 bases; nucleotides not matched to a gene: 7. Germline CDR1 MNHEY, CDR2 SMNVEV (reference sequence).

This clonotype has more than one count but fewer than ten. The CDR3 reads CATSKDQGKSEQFF. The DNA of the CDR3 is TGTGCCACCAGTAAGGACCAGGGGAAGAGTGAGCAGTTCTTC. V is TRBV24-1 and J is TRBJ2-1; maybe TRBD1 (6 bases). The CDR3 length is 14 residues. V was trimmed by 6 bases and J by 9 bases, leaving 17 bases between them. CDR1 is KGHDR, CDR2 SFDVKD, per germline.

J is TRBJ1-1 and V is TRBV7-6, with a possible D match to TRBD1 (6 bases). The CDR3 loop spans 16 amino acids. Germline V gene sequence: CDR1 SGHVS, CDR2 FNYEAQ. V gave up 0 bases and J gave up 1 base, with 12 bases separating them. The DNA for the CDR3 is TGTGCCAGCAGCTTAGCGGGGGGCCTTTCGAACACTGAAGCTTTCTTT. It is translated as CASSLAGGLSNTEAFF.

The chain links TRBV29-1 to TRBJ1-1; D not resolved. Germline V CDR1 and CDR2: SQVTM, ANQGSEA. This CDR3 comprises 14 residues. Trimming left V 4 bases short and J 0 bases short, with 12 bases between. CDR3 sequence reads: CSVVAQPMNTEAFF. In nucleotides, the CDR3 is TGCAGCGTTGTAGCTCAACCGATGAACACTGAAGCTTTCTTT.

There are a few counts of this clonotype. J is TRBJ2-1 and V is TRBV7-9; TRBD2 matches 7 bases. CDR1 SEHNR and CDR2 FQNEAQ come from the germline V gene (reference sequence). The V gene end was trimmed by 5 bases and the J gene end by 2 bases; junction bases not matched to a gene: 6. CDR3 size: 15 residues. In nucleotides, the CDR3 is TGTGCCAGCAGCAGAGGACTAGGGGCCTACAATGAGCAGTTCTTC. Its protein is CASSRGLGAYNEQFF.

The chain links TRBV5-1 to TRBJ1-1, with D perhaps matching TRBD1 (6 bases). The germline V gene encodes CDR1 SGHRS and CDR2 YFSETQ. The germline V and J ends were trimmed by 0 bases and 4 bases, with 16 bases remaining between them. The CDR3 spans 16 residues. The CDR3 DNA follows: TGCGCCAGCAGCTTGGCATCCCAGGGGCTGGGCACTGAAGCTTTCTTT. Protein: CASSLASQGLGTEAFF. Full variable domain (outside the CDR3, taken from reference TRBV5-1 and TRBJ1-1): KAGVTQTPRYLIKTRGQQVTLSCSPISGHRSVSWYQQTPGQGLQFLFEYFSETQRNKGNFPGRFSGRQFSNSRSEMNVSTLELGDSALYLCASSLASQGLGTEAFFGQGTRLTVV.

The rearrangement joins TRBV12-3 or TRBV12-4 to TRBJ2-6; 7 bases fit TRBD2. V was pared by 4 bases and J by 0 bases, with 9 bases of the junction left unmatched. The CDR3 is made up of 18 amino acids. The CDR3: CASSSSGGPFSGANVLTF. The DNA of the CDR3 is TGTGCCAGCAGTTCGTCGGGAGGACCCTTCTCTGGGGCCAACGTCCTGACTTTC.

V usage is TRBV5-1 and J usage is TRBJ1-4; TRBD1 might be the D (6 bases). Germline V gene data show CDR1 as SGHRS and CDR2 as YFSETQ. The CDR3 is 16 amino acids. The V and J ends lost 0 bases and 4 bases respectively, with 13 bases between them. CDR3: CASSLGQVRLNEKLFF. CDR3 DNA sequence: TGCGCCAGCAGCTTGGGACAGGTCCGTCTTAATGAAAAACTGTTTTTT.

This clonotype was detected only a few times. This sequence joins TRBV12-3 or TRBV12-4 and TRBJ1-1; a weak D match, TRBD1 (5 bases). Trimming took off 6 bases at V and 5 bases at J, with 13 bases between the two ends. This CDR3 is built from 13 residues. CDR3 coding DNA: TGTGCCAGCAGGATAACAGGAGGGACTGAAGCTTTCTTT. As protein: CASRITGGTEAFF.

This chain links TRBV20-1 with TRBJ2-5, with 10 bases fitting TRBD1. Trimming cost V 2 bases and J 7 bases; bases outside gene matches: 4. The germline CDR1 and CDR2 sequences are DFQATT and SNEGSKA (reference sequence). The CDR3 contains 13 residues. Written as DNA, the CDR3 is TGCAGTGCTAGAAGACAGGGGGCGGGGACCCAGTACTTC. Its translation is CSARRQGAGTQYF.

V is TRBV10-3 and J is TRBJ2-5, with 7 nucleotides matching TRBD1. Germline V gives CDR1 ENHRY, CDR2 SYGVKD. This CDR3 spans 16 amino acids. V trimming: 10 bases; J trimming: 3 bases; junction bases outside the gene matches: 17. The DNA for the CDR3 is TGTGCCAGCACAGGGGCCCTAGGATCTTCTAAAGAGACCCAGTACTTC. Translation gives CASTGALGSSKETQYF.

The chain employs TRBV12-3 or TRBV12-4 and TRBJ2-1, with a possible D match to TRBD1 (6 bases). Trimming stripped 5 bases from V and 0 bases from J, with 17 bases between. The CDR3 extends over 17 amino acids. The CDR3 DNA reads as TGTGCCAGCAGTCCTCCCTCACTACAGGGCTCCTACAATGAGCAGTTCTTC. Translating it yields CASSPPSLQGSYNEQFF.

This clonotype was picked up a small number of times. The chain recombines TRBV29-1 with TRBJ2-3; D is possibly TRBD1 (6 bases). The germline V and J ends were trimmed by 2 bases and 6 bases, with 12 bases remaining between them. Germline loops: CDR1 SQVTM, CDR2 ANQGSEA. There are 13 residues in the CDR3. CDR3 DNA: TGCAGCGTTGAAAGGGGGAAGGCGGATACGCAGTATTTT. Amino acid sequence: CSVERGKADTQYF.

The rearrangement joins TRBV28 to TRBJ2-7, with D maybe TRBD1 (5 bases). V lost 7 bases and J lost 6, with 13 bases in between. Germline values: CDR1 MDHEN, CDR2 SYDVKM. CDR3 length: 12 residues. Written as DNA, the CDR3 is TGTGCCAGCACCTCCAGGGTTTCCGAGCAGTACTTC. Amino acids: CASTSRVSEQYF. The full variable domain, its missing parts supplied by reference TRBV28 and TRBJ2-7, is DVKVTQSSRYLVKRTGEKVFLECVQDMDHENMFWYRQDPGLGLRLIYFSYDVKMKEKGDIPEGYSVSREKKERFSLILESASTNQTSMYLCASTSRVSEQYFGPGTRLTVT.

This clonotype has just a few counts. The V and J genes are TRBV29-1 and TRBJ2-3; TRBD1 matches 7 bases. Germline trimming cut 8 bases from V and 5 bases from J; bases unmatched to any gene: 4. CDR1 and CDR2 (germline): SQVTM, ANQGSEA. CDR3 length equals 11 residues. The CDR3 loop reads CSTRQGDTQYF. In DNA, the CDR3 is TGCAGCACCCGACAGGGAGATACGCAGTATTTT.

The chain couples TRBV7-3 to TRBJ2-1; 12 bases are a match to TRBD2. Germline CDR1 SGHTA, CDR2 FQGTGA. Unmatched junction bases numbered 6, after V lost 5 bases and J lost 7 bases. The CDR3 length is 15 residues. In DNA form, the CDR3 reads TGTGCCAGCAGCACCCTCGGGACTAGCGGGAATGAGCAGTTCTTC. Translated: CASSTLGTSGNEQFF.

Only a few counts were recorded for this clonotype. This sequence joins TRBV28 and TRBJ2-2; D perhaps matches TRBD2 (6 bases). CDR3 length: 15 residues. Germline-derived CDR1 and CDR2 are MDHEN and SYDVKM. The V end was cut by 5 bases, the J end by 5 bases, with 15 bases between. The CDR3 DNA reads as TGTGCCAGCAGTCTCGCGTCACGGGGGACCGGGGAGCTGTTTTTT. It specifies CASSLASRGTGELFF.

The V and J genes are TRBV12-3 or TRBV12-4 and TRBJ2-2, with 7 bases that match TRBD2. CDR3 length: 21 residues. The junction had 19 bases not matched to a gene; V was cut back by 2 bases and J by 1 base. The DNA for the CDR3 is TGTGCCAGCAGTTTAAGCCTCGGAATGGCGGGGGTCAAAGTGAACACCGGGGAGCTGTTTTTT. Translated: CASSLSLGMAGVKVNTGELFF.

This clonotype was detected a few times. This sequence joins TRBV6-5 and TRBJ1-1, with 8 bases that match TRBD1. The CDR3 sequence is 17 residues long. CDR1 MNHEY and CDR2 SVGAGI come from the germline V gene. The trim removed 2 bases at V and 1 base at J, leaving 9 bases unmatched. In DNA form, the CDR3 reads TGTGCCAGCAGTTACCGGACAGGGTCGTGGAGGAACACTGAAGCTTTCTTT. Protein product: CASSYRTGSWRNTEAFF.

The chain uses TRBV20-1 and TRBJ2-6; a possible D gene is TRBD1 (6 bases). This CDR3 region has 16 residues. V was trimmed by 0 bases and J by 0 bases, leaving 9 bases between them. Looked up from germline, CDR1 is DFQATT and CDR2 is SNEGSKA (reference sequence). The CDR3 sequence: CSARDQGGSGANVLTF. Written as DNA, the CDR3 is TGCAGTGCTAGAGATCAAGGGGGCTCTGGGGCCAACGTCCTGACTTTC.